The sequence of this T cell receptor beta chain was determined in a study of patients with pleural tuberculosis. With 5 bases removed from V and 4 bases from J, the gap between germline ends came to 21 bases. The CDR3 length is 15 residues. Per the germline V gene, CDR1 is SQVTM and CDR2 is ANQGSEA. TCRdb recomputed calls from the reads with MiXCR, one row per CDR3 protein. The table includes about 29,000 distinct CDR3 sequences, 15% to 20% detected once. At least ten counts were recorded for this clonotype. This sequence joins TRBV29-1 and TRBJ2-7; TRBD2 is a possible D gene (6 bases). The sample comprised peripheral blood. This TCR was sampled from a human donor with pleural tuberculosis. CDR3: CSVRSNSGPPYEQYF. The CDR3 nucleotides read TGCAGCGTTCGGTCGAATAGCGGACCGCCGTACGAGCAGTACTTC.